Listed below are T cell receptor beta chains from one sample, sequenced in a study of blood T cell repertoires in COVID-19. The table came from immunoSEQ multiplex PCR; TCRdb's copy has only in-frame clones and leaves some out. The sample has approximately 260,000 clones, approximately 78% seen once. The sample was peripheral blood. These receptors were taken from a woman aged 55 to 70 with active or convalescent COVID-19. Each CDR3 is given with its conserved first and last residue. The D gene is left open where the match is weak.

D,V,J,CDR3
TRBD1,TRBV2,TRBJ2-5,CASSGQGVSGETQYF
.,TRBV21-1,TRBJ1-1,CASSTGRVEAFF
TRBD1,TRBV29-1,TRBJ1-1,CSVEGQGSTEAFF
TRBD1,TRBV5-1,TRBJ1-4,CASSSGGIDEKLFF
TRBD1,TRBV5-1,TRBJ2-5,CASSPDRLKETQYF
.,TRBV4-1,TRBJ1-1,CASSQDGRKGVIPEAFF
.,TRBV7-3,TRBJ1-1,CASSPGFGTEAFF
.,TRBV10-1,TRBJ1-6,CASSESGQEYTRSPYNSPLHF
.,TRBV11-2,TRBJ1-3,CASSRQFGGSGNTIYF
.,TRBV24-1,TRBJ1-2,CATSGERNTLNGYTF
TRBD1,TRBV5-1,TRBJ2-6,CASSPGAWDSRSGANVLTF
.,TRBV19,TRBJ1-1,CASSINRKAFF
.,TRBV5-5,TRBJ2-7,CASSLGLEGYEQYF
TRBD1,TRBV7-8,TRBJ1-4,CASSLSETGEEKLFF
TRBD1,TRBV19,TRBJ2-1,CASSIDPEGASYNEQFF
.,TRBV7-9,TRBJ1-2,CASSLDIYGYTF
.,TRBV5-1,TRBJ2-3,CASSPRSTVFDTDTQYF
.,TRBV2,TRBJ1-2,CASSGVGNGGYGYTF
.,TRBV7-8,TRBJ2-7,CASSLAIIAGWTIKSSYEQYF
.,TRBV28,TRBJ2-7,CASSFETGNSYEQYF
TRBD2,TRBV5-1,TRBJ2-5,CASSPQRGSRETQYF
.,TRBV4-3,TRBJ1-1,CASSQDFPWNTEAFF
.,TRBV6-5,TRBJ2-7,CASARAETPYEQYF
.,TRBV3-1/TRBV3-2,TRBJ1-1,CASSQARFTEAFF
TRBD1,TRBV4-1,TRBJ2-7,CASSRDRGTYEQYF
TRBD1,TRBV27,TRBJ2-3,CASSLLGGTGGRNTQYF
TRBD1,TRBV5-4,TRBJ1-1,CASSLKGAMNTEAFF